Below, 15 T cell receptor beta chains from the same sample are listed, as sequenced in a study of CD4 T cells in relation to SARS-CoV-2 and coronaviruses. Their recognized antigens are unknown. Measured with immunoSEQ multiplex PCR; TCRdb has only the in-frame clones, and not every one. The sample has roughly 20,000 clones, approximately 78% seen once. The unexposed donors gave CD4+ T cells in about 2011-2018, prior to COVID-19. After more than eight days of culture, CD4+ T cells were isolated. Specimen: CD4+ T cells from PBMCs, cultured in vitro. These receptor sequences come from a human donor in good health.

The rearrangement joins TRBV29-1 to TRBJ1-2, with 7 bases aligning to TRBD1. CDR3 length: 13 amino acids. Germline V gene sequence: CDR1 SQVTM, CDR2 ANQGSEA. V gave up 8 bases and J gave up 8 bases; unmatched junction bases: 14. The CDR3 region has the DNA TGCAGCATCCTCGACAGGGCACGAGAAGGCTACACCTTC. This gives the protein CSILDRAREGYTF. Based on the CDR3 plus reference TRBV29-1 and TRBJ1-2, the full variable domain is SAVISQKPSRDICQRGTSLTIQCQVDSQVTMMFWYRQQPGQSLTLIATANQGSEATYESGFVIDKFPISRPNLTFSTLTVSNMSPEDSSIYLCSILDRAREGYTFGSGTRLTVV.

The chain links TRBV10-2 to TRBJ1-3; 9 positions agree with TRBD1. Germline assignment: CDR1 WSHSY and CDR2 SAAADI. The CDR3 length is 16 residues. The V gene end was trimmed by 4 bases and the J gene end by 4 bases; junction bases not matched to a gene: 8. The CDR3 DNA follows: TGCGCCAGCAGTGCCGAACAGGGGGCGACGGGAAACACCATATATTTT. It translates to CASSAEQGATGNTIYF.

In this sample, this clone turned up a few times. CDR3 in DNA: TGTGCCAGTAGTAGCCGCGCGGCAGGGGAGGGATATGGCTACACCTTC. It encodes CASSSRAAGEGYGYTF. The chain joins TRBV19 to TRBJ1-2, with D possibly being TRBD1 (6 bases). V dropped 4 bases and J dropped 5 bases, with 20 bases sitting between them. Germline CDR1 and CDR2: LNHDA and SQIVND (reference sequence). CDR3 size: 16 residues.

In DNA form, the CDR3 reads TGTGCCAGCAGCTCACAGGGCACAGATACGCAGTATTTT. The encoded protein is CASSSQGTDTQYF. The chain combines TRBV2 with TRBJ2-3, with a tentative D call TRBD1 (5 bases). The CDR3 is 13 residues long. V was clipped by 6 bases and J by 1 base, with 8 bases between them. The germline CDR1 and CDR2 sequences are SNHLY and FYNNEI.

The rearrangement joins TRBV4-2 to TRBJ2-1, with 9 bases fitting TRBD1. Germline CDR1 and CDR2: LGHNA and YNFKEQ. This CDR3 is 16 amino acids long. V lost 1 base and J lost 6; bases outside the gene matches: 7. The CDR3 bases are TGTGCCAGCAGCCAAGCCCTGGGACAGGGTGCCAATGAGCAGTTCTTC. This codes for CASSQALGQGANEQFF.

DNA of the CDR3: TGTGCCAGCTCCCCCTCCGGAGGACAGTATGGCTACACCTTC. Translated: CASSPSGGQYGYTF. This chain connects TRBV18 to TRBJ1-2, with a tentative D call TRBD1 (6 bases). Between the trimmed V and J ends, which lost 6 bases and 5 bases, there was a span of 16 bases. From germline, CDR1 is KGHSH and CDR2 LQKENI. The CDR3 totals 14 residues.

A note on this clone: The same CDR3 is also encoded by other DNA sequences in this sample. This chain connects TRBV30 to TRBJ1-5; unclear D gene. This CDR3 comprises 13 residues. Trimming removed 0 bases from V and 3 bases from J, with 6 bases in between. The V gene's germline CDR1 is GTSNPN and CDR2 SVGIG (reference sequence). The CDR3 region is CAWSVGDNQPQHF. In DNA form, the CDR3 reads TGTGCCTGGAGTGTGGGAGACAATCAGCCCCAGCATTTT.

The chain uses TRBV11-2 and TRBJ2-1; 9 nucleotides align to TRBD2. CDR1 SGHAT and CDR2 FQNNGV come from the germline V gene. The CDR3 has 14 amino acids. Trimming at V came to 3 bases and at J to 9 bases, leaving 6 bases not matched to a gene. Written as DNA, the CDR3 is TGTGCCAGCAGCTTTAGCCGACTAGCGGTTGAGCAGTTCTTC. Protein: CASSFSRLAVEQFF. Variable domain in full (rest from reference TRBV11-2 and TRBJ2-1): EAGVAQSPRYKIIEKRQSVAFWCNPISGHATLYWYQQILGQGPKLLIQFQNNGVVDDSQLPKDRFSAERLKGVDSTLKIQPAKLEDSAVYLCASSFSRLAVEQFFGPGTRLTVL.

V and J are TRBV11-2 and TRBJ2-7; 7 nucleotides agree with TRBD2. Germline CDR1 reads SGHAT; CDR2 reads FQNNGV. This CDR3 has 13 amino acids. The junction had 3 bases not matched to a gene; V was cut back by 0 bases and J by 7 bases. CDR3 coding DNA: TGTGCCAGCAGCTTAGATTGGGGAGGGGAGCAGTACTTC. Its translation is CASSLDWGGEQYF.

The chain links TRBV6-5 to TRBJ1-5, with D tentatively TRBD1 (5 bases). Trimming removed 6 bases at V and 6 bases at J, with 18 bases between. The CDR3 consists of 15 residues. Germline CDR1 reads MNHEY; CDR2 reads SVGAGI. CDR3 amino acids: CASRTPGQIGQPQHF. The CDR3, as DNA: TGTGCCAGCAGGACCCCAGGGCAGATAGGTCAGCCCCAGCATTTT.

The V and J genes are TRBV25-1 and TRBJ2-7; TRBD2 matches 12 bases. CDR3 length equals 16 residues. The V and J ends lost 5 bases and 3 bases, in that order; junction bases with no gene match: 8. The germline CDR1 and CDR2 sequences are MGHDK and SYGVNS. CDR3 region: CASSQGLAGSSYEQYF. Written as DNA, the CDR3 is TGTGCCAGCAGTCAAGGACTAGCGGGATCAAGCTACGAGCAGTACTTC.

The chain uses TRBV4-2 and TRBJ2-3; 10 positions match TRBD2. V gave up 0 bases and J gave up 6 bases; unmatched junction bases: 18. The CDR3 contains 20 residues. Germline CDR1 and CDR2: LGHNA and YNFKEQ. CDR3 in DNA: TGTGCCAGCAGCCAAGATAGGGGCGGACAACTAGCGGGACATGGTGATACGCAGTATTTT. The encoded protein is CASSQDRGGQLAGHGDTQYF.

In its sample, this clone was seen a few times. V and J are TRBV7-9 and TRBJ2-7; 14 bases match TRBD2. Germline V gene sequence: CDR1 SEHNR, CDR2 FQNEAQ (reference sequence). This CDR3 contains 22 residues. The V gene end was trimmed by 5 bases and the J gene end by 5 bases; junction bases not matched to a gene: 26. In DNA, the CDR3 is TGTGCCAGCAGCACCTTGTTTCAATTTATGCCGGGACTAGCGGGAGCACCCCACGAGCAGTACTTC. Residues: CASSTLFQFMPGLAGAPHEQYF.

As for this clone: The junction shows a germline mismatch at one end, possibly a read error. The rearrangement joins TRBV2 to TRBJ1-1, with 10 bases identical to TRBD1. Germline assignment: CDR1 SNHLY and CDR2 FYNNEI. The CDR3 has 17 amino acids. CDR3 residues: CANSLKPSGTGATEAFF. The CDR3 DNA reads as TGTGCCAACAGTCTTAAACCGTCCGGGACAGGGGCGACTGAAGCTTTCTTT. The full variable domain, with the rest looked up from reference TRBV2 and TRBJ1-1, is EPEVTQTPSHQVTQMGQEVILRCVPISNHLYFYWYRQILGQKVEFLVSFYNNEISEKSEIFDDQFSVERPDGSNFTLKIRSTKLEDSAMYFCANSLKPSGTGATEAFFGQGTRLTVV.

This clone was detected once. CDR3 DNA: TGTGCCAGCTCGTCCGGGACAGGGAATATGGACGAGCAGTACTTC. It specifies CASSSGTGNMDEQYF. The rearrangement uses TRBV18 and TRBJ2-7; 9 bases align to TRBD1. Germline lookup yields CDR1 KGHSH and CDR2 LQKENI. The length of the CDR3 is 15 residues. J lost 5 bases, V lost 6 bases, and 11 bases had no gene match.